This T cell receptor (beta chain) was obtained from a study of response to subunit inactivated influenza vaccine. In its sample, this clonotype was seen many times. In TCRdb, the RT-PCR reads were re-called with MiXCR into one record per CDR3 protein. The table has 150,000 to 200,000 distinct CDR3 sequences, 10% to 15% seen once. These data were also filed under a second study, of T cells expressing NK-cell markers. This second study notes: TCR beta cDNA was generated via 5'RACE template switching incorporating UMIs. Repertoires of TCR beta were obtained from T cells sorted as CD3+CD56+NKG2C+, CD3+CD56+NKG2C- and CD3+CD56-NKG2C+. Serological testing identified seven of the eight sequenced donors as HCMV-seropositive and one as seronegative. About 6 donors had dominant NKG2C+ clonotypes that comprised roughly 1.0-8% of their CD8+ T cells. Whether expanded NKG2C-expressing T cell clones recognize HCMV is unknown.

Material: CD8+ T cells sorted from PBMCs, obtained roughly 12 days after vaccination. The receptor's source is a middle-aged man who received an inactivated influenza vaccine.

CDR3 in amino acids: CASSPILAGELFF. CDR3 coding DNA: TGTGCCAGCAGCCCTATTTTGGCGGGGGAGCTGTTTTTT. The gene calls are TRBV28 and TRBJ2-2; the D is unclear. This CDR3 comprises 13 residues. Per the germline V gene, CDR1 is MDHEN and CDR2 is SYDVKM. Trimming took 6 bases from V and 8 from J, leaving 13 bases between them.